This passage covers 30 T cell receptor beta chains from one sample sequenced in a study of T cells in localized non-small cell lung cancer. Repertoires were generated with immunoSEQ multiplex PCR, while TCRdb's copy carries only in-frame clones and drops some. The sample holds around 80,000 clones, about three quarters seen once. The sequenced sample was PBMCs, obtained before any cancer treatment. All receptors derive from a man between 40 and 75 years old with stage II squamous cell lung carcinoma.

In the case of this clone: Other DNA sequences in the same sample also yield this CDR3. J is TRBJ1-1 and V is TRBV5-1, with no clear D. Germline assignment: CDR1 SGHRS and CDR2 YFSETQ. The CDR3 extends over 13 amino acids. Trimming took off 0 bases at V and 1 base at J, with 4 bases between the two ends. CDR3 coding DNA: TGCGCCAGCAGCTTGGGAGGGAACACTGAAGCTTTCTTT. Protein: CASSLGGNTEAFF.

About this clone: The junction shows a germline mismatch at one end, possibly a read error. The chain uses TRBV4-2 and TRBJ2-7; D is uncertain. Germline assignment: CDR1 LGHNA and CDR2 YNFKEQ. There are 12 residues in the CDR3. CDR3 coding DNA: TGTGCCAGAAGCCTAGGGACCTACGAGCAGTACTTC. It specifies CARSLGTYEQYF.

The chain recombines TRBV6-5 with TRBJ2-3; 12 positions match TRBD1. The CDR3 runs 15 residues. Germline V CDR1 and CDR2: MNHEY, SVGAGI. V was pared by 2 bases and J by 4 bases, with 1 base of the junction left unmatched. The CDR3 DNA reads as TGTGCCAGCAGTTACGGGACAGGGGGCGCAGATACGCAGTATTTT. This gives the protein CASSYGTGGADTQYF.

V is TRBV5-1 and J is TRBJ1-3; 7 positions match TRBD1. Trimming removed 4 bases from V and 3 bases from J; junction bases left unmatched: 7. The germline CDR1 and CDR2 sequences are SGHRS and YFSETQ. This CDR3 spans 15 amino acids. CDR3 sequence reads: CASSVTGHDGNTIYF. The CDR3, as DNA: TGCGCCAGCAGCGTGACAGGGCACGATGGAAACACCATATATTTT. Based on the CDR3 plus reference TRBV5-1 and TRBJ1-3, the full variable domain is KAGVTQTPRYLIKTRGQQVTLSCSPISGHRSVSWYQQTPGQGLQFLFEYFSETQRNKGNFPGRFSGRQFSNSRSEMNVSTLELGDSALYLCASSVTGHDGNTIYFGEGSWLTVV.

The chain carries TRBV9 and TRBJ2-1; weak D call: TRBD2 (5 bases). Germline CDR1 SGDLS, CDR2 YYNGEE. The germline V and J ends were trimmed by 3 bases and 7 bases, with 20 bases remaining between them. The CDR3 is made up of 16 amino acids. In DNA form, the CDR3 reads TGTGCCAGCAGCGCCCAAACCAGCGTTCGAGGGAATGAGCAGTTCTTC. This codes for CASSAQTSVRGNEQFF.

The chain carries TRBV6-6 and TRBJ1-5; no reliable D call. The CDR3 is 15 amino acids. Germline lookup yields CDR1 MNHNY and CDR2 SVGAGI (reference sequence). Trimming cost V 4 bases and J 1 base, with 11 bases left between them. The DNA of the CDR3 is TGTGCCAGCAGTTTTCCCGGGCCCAGCAATCAGCCCCAGCATTTT. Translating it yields CASSFPGPSNQPQHF.

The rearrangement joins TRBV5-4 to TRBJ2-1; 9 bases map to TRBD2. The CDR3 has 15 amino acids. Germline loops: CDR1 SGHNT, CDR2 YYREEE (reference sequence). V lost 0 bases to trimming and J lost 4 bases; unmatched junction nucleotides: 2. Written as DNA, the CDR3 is TGTGCCAGCAGCTTGGATAGCGGGGGATACAATGAGCAGTTCTTC. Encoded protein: CASSLDSGGYNEQFF.

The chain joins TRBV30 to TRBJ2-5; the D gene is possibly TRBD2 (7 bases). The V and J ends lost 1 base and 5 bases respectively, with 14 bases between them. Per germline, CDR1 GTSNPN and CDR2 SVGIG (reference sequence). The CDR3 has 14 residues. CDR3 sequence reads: CAWSGGGVRETQYF. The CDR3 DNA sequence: TGTGCCTGGAGTGGGGGGGGCGTTAGGGAGACCCAGTACTTC.

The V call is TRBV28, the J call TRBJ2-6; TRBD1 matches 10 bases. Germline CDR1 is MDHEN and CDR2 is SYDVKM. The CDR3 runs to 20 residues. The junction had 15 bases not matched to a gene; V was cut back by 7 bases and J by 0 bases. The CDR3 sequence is CASTLSPRQGANSGANVLTF. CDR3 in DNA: TGTGCCAGCACCCTATCCCCTCGACAGGGGGCAAACTCTGGGGCCAACGTCCTGACTTTC.

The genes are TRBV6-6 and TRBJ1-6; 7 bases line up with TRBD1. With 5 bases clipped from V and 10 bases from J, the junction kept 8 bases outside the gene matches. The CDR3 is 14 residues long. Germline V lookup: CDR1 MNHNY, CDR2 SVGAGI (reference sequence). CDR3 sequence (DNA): TGTGCCAGCAGTACGGGACAGCAAGGATCACCCCTCCACTTT. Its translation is CASSTGQQGSPLHF.

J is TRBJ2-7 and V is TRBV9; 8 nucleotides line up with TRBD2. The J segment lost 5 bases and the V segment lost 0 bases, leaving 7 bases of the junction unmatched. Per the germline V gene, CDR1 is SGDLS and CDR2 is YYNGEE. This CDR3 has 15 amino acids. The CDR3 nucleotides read TGTGCCAGCAGCGTAGCCGGGACTAGTATCCACGAGCAGTACTTC. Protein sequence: CASSVAGTSIHEQYF.

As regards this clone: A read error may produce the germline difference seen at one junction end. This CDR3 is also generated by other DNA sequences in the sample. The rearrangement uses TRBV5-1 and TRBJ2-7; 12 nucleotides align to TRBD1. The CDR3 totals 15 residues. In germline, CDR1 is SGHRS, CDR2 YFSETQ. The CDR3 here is CASSGGTGGPYEQYF. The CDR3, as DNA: TGTGCCAGCAGCGGCGGGACAGGGGGCCCCTACGAGCAGTACTTC.

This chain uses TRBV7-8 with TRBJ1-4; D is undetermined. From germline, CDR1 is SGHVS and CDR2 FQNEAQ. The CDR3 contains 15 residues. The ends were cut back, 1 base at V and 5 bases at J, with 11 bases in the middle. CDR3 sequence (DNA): TGTGCCAGCAGCTTAGAGCCAGGATGGAATGAAAAACTGTTTTTT. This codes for CASSLEPGWNEKLFF.

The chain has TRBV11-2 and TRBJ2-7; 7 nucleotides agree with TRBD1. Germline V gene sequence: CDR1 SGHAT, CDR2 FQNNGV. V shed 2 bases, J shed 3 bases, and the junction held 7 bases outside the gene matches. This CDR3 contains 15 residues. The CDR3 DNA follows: TGTGCCAGCAGCTTATCAAGGGGGCGAATCTACGAGCAGTACTTC. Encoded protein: CASSLSRGRIYEQYF.

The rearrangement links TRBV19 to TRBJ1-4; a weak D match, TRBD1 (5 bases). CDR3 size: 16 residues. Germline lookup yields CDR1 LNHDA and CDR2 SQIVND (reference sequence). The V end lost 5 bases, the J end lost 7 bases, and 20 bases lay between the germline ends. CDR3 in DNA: TGTGCCAGTAGTTCTACCGGGACCCATCGCCCTGAAAAACTGTTTTTT. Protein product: CASSSTGTHRPEKLFF.

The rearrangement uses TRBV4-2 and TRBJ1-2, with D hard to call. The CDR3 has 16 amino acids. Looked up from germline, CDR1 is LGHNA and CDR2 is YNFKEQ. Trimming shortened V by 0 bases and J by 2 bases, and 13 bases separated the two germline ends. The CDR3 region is CASSQDLLNTNYGYTF. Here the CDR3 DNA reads TGTGCCAGCAGCCAAGATCTGTTGAACACAAACTATGGCTACACCTTC.

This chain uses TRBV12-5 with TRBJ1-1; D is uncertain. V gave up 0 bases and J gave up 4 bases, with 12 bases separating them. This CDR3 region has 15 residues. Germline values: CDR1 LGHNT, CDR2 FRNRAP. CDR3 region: CASGLVIGHGTEAFF. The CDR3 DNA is TGTGCTAGTGGTTTGGTAATCGGCCATGGCACTGAAGCTTTCTTT.

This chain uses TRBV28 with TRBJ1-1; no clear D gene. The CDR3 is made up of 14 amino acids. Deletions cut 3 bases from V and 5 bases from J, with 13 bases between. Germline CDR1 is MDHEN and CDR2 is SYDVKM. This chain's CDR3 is CASSFGPGLTEAFF. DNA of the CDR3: TGTGCCAGCAGTTTCGGCCCGGGTCTTACTGAAGCTTTCTTT.

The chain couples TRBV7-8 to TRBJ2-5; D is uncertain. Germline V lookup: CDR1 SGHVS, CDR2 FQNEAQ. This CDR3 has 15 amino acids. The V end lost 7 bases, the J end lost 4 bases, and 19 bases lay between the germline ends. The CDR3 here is CASTLSTFMRETQYF. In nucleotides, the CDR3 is TGTGCCAGCACCCTTAGCACCTTCATGAGAGAGACCCAGTACTTC.

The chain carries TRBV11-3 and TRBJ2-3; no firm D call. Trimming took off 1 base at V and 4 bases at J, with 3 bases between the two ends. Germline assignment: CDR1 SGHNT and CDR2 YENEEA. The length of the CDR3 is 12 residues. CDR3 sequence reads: CASSLGADTQYF. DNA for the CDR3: TGTGCCAGCAGCTTAGGGGCAGATACGCAGTATTTT.

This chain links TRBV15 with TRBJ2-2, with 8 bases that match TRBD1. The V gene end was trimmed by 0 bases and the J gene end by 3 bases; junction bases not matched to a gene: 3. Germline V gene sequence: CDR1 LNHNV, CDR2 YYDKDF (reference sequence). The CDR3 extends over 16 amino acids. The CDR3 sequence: CATSRDGTGDTGELFF. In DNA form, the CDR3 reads TGTGCCACCAGCAGAGATGGGACAGGCGACACCGGGGAGCTGTTTTTT.

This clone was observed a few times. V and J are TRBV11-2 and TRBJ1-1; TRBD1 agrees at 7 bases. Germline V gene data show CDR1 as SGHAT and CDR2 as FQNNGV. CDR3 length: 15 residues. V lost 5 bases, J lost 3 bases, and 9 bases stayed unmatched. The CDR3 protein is CASSERTGWDTEAFF. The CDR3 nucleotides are TGTGCCAGCAGCGAGAGGACAGGCTGGGACACTGAAGCTTTCTTT.

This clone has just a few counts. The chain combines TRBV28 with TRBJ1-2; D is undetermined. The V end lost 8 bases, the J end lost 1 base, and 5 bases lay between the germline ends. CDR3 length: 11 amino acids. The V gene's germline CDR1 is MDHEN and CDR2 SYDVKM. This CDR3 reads CASGYNYGYTF. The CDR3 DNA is TGTGCCAGCGGGTATAACTATGGCTACACCTTC.

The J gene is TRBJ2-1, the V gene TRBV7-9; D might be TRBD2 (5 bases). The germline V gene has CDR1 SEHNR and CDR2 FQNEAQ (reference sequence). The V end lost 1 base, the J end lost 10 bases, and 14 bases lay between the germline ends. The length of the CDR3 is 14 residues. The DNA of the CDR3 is TGTGCCAGCAGCTTAGAACTAGGTGGCTACGAGCAGTTCTTC. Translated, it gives CASSLELGGYEQFF.

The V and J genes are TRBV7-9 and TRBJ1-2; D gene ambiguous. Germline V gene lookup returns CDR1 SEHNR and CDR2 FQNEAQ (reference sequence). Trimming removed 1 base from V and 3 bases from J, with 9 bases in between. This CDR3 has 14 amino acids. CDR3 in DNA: TGTGCCAGCAGCTTAGAGTTGGGGTACTATGGCTACACCTTC. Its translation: CASSLELGYYGYTF.

The CDR3 DNA reads TGTGCCAGCAGTAGGACTAGCGTCGGCACAGATACGCAGTATTTT. It specifies CASSRTSVGTDTQYF. The genes are TRBV2 and TRBJ2-3, with TRBD2 identical over 9 bases. This CDR3 region has 15 residues. CDR1 and CDR2 from the germline V gene are SNHLY and FYNNEI. Trimming took 5 bases from V and 1 from J; bases not matched to a gene: 4.

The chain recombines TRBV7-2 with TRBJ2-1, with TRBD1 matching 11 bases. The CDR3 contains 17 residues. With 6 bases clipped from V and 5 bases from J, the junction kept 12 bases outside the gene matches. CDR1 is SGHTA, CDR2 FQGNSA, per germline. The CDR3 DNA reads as TGTGCCAGCAGTTTTTTACGAGGGACAGGGGGTAACAATGAGCAGTTCTTC. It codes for CASSFLRGTGGNNEQFF.

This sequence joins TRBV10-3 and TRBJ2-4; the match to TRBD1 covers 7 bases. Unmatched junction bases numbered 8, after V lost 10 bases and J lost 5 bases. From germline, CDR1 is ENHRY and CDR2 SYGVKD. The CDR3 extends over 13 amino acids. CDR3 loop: CATRGTDQNIQYF. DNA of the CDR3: TGTGCCACCCGTGGGACAGACCAAAACATTCAGTACTTC.

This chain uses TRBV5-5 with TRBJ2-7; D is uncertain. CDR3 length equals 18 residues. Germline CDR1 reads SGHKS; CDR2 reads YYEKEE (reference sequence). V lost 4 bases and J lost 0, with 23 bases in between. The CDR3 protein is CASSPSPTRAQSSYEQYF. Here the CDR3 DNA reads TGTGCCAGCAGCCCATCCCCGACCCGGGCCCAAAGCTCCTACGAGCAGTACTTC. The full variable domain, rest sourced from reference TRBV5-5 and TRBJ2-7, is DAGVTQSPTHLIKTRGQQVTLRCSPISGHKSVSWYQQVLGQGPQFIFQYYEKEERGRGNFPDRFSARQFPNYSSELNVNALLLGDSALYLCASSPSPTRAQSSYEQYFGPGTRLTVT.

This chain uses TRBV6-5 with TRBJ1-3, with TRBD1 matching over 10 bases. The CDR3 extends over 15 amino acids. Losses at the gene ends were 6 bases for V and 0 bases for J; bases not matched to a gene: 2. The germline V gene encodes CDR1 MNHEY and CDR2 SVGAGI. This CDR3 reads CASSRDRGSGNTIYF. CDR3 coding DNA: TGTGCCAGCAGCCGGGACAGGGGCTCTGGAAACACCATATATTTT.